Presented here are 17 T cell receptor beta chains from one specimen sequenced in a study of T-cell memory formation after mild COVID-19. One entry per CDR3 protein results from TCRdb running MiXCR on the 5' RACE reads. The sample lists roughly 410,000 distinct CDR3 sequences, roughly 26% occurring once. The source material was PBMCs or a T cell subset sorted from them (not recorded which). These receptors were collected from an adult woman who had mild COVID-19 (a few samples of this study predate the infection). Cell type and time point are not known.

The chain employs TRBV27 and TRBJ1-4; D is unclear. CDR1 is MNHEY, CDR2 SMNVEV, per germline (reference sequence). This CDR3 region has 12 residues. Between the trimmed V and J ends, which lost 5 bases and 7 bases, there was a span of 8 bases. CDR3 in DNA: TGTGCCAGCAGTCCCCCTTCTGAAAAACTGTTTTTT. This encodes CASSPPSEKLFF.

The V and J genes are TRBV15 and TRBJ2-7; the D is unclear. There are 15 residues in the CDR3. V was pared by 0 bases and J by 4 bases, with 13 bases between. From germline, CDR1 is LNHNV and CDR2 YYDKDF (reference sequence). The CDR3, as DNA: TGTGCCACCAGCAGAGATCTCGCCCCGGGTTACGAGCAGTACTTC. Translated: CATSRDLAPGYEQYF.

The chain carries TRBV24-1 and TRBJ2-1; 14 nucleotides match TRBD2. The CDR3 is made up of 18 amino acids. Germline trimming cut 4 bases from V and 5 bases from J; bases unmatched to any gene: 9. From germline, CDR1 is KGHDR and CDR2 SFDVKD. The CDR3, as DNA: TGTGCCACCAGTGACACCGGGACTAGCGGGAGTTTACACAATGAGCAGTTCTTC. As protein: CATSDTGTSGSLHNEQFF.

The chain is built from TRBV6-5 and TRBJ1-1; a weak D match, TRBD1 (6 bases). V was pared by 2 bases and J by 5 bases, with 9 bases between. CDR1 is MNHEY and CDR2 is SVGAGI in the germline V gene. This CDR3 spans 13 amino acids. DNA of the CDR3: TGTGCCAGCAGTTACGTACAGGGAACTGAAGCTTTCTTT. This translates into CASSYVQGTEAFF.

This clonotype occurred many times. The chain couples TRBV5-6 to TRBJ2-7, with 7 bases matching TRBD1. With 2 bases clipped from V and 0 bases from J, the junction kept 2 bases outside the gene matches. The CDR3 spans 14 residues. In germline, CDR1 is SGHDT, CDR2 YYEEEE. As DNA, the CDR3 is TGTGCCAGCAGCTTCCGGACAGGCTCCTACGAGCAGTACTTC. Its translation: CASSFRTGSYEQYF.

This chain connects TRBV4-1 to TRBJ2-3; tentatively, D is TRBD2 (6 bases). Germline V lookup: CDR1 MGHRA, CDR2 YSYEKL. Deletions cut 5 bases from V and 4 bases from J, with 19 bases between. The CDR3 consists of 16 residues. DNA for the CDR3: TGCGCCAGCAGCTACCGGGACTCTGGGTCCCCAGATACGCAGTATTTT. Translation: CASSYRDSGSPDTQYF.

This clonotype has only a few counts. The chain combines TRBV7-2 with TRBJ1-2; D is perhaps TRBD1 (6 bases). The germline V gene has CDR1 SGHTA and CDR2 FQGNSA. Trimming took off 5 bases at V and 4 bases at J, with 14 bases between the two ends. This CDR3 has 14 amino acids. The CDR3 DNA sequence: TGTGCCAGCAGCCCCTCCAGGGGCAGCTATGGCTACACCTTC. Protein product: CASSPSRGSYGYTF.

The CDR3 region has the DNA TGTGCCACCAGCAGAGGTGGGGGGATTCTCCCGAACACCGGGGAGCTGTTTTTT. Translating it yields CATSRGGGILPNTGELFF. The chain recombines TRBV15 with TRBJ2-2; D possibly corresponds to TRBD2 (6 bases). Trimming removed 1 base from V and 0 bases from J, with 15 bases in between. CDR3 length equals 18 residues. Germline V gene sequence: CDR1 LNHNV, CDR2 YYDKDF (reference sequence).

As concerns this clonotype: A read error may be the cause here, since a much bigger clone is one base away. The V call is TRBV7-9, the J call TRBJ2-7, with D possibly matching TRBD2 (5 bases). The CDR3 spans 12 residues. Trimming removed 6 bases from V and 3 bases from J, with 9 bases in between. Looked up from germline, CDR1 is SEHNR and CDR2 is FQNEAQ (reference sequence). CDR3 residues: CASRGDVYEQYF. The CDR3 bases are TGTGCCAGCAGGGGAGATGTCTACGAGCAGTACTTC.

This clonotype was seen a few times. The chain joins TRBV29-1 to TRBJ2-3; D not resolved. CDR1 and CDR2 (germline): SQVTM, ANQGSEA. This CDR3 spans 12 amino acids. V was cut by 4 bases and J by 10 bases, with 15 bases left in between. The CDR3 is CSVVLIGEPQYF. Written as DNA, the CDR3 is TGCAGCGTTGTTCTTATAGGAGAGCCGCAGTATTTT.

This clonotype has more than one count but fewer than ten. V is TRBV7-2 and J is TRBJ2-7, with 12 bases identical to TRBD1. The CDR3 spans 15 residues. Germline lookup yields CDR1 SGHTA and CDR2 FQGNSA. Trimming took 5 bases from V and 7 from J; bases not matched to a gene: 9. Here the CDR3 reads CASSIEGQGAREQYF. DNA for the CDR3: TGTGCCAGCAGCATTGAGGGACAGGGGGCGCGGGAGCAGTACTTC.

J is TRBJ2-5 and V is TRBV5-1; D is unresolved. Germline V CDR1 and CDR2: SGHRS, YFSETQ. V was trimmed by 0 bases and J by 5 bases, leaving 14 bases between them. The CDR3 sequence is 15 residues long. The CDR3 loop is CASSLGGAIAETQYF. The CDR3 nucleotides read TGCGCCAGCAGCTTGGGTGGCGCTATCGCGGAGACCCAGTACTTC.

The V call is TRBV4-2, the J call TRBJ2-1; 9 bases map to TRBD2. The CDR3 consists of 19 residues. Per the germline V gene, CDR1 is LGHNA and CDR2 is YNFKEQ. V lost 1 base and J lost 3; bases outside the gene matches: 13. The CDR3 DNA is TGTGCCAGCAGCCAAGGTCTCGCGGGAGGGACCGGTGGCTACAATGAGCAGTTCTTC. Its translation: CASSQGLAGGTGGYNEQFF.

J is TRBJ2-5 and V is TRBV7-9; D may be TRBD1 (7 bases). V lost 5 bases to trimming and J lost 5 bases, with 21 bases between them. In germline, CDR1 is SEHNR, CDR2 FQNEAQ (reference sequence). This CDR3 has 16 residues. CDR3 bases: TGTGCCAGCAGCGACACCGGTGGAGGGGGCGGGGAGACCCAGTACTTC. Its protein product is CASSDTGGGGGETQYF.

The chain recombines TRBV7-6 with TRBJ2-7; TRBD1 matches at 9 bases. Germline CDR1 is SGHVS and CDR2 is FNYEAQ. The CDR3 loop spans 14 amino acids. V lost 5 bases and J lost 3; bases outside the gene matches: 5. CDR3 DNA sequence: TGTGCCAGCAGCGACCGGGACAGGGTCTACGAGCAGTACTTC. Protein: CASSDRDRVYEQYF.

This clonotype was counted between two and nine times. The chain combines TRBV24-1 with TRBJ2-7; weak D call: TRBD1 (6 bases). Germline V lookup: CDR1 KGHDR, CDR2 SFDVKD. V was shortened by 11 bases and J by 5 bases, with 18 bases between the two germline ends. This CDR3 has 13 amino acids. The CDR3 spells CAIRRGRGHEQYF. The CDR3 nucleotides are TGTGCCATCCGACGGGGCAGGGGCCACGAGCAGTACTTC.

This clonotype was detected many times. The chain carries TRBV29-1 and TRBJ2-1; D unresolved. Trimming took 2 bases from V and 1 from J, leaving 9 bases between them. Germline CDR1 SQVTM, CDR2 ANQGSEA. The CDR3 loop spans 14 amino acids. Here the CDR3 DNA reads TGCAGCGTTGAACCTAGTGGGTCCTACAATGAGCAGTTCTTC. Its translation is CSVEPSGSYNEQFF.